The sequence of this T cell receptor beta chain was determined in a study of blood T cell repertoires in COVID-19 (dated by TCRdb to between 2020 and 2021). Describing the broader study: The collaborator samples originated in the United States, Italy and Spain and spanned the acute and convalescent phases of COVID-19. A de-identified subject ID, COVID-19 status, age in years and sex were almost always included in the sample metadata. The repertoires were released in a freely available public database intended as a resource for research on the immune response to SARS-CoV-2. The samples were drawn from the first 160 participants of the ongoing ImmuneRACE study and from 950 to 1,500 subjects provided by 6 global collaborators. The dataset comprised deeply sampled blood TCRbeta repertoires from subjects exposed to, actively infected with, or recovered from COVID-19. The prospective study material was composed of cDNA or gDNA derived from T cells, B-cell-depleted T cells, or PBMCs. HLA class I and class II types, where available, came from metadata supplied by the sample provider rather than from assay-based typing.

One collaborating source in Seattle enrolled patients while the patients were actively infected and followed the patients over time throughout the course of disease. Whole blood was collected in K2EDTA tubes by collaborating institutions according to the institutions' own protocols. For TCRbeta analysis, collaborators shipped samples as frozen whole blood, isolated PBMCs, or DNA extracted from either of those sample types. To note about this clone: It lacks a known antigen. No base qualities exist here, and no much larger clone lies one base off it.

TCRbeta CDR3 regions were amplified from genomic DNA by means of the immunoSEQ Assay, a bias-controlled multiplex PCR. For the original study's pipeline: The number of nucleated cells in each sample was estimated by amplification of reference gene primers within the assay. To quantify the absolute abundance of each unique TCRbeta CDR3 rearrangement, sequence reads were collapsed and filtered. For each sample, productive Simpson clonality was calculated as the square root of Simpson's diversity index across productive rearrangements. TCRdb re-hosts the immuneACCESS table, in-frame sequences only. Its copies lack some clones; in the studies checked, an unresolved V gene accounts for under half of them, and the cause for the rest is not known. The V and J calls and clone size were taken over from that table, and D and trimming were inferred from the DNA. The sample profile shows around 310,000 clones; roughly 90% of them were found once. The ten largest account for around 0.96% of the sample.

Results the study describes overall, beyond this receptor: The amount of clinical and demographic metadata varied by source and participant and was provided uncurated.

The sequence was collected from a woman aged 40 to 50 with COVID-19, enrolled during active disease. Sample: peripheral blood.

The CDR3 region: CASSLVTGFNTF. DNA sequence: TGTGCCAGCAGCTTAGTGACTGGGTTTAACACCTTC. Recombination linked TRBV7-2 to TRBJ1-2; the D gene is not confidently resolved. The V and J ends are trimmed by 1 base and 12 bases, leaving 12 bases between them. The germline V gene supplies CDR1 SGHTA and CDR2 FQGNSA. CDR3 length: 12 amino acids, cysteine to phenylalanine. Of all the DNA, just the CDR3 is kept, 36 bases in frame from base 1.